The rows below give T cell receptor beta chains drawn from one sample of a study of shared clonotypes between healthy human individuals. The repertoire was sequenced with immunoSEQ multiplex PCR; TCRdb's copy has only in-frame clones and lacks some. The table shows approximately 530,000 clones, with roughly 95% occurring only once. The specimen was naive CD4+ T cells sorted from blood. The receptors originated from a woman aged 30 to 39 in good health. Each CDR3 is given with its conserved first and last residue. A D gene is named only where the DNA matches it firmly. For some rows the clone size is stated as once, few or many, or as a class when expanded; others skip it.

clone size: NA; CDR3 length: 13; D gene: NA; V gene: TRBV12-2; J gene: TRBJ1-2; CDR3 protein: CASRLRQGNGYTF; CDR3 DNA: TGTGCAAGTCGCTTGAGGCAGGGGAATGGCTACACCTTC
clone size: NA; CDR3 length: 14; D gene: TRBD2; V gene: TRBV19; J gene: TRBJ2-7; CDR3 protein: CASSTSGASYEQYF; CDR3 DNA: TGTGCCAGTAGTACTAGCGGAGCTTCCTACGAGCAGTACTTC
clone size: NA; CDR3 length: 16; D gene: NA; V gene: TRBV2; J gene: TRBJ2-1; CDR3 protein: CASSSPIADSYNEQFF; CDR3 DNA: TGTGCCAGCAGTTCCCCTATAGCGGACAGTTACAATGAGCAGTTCTTC
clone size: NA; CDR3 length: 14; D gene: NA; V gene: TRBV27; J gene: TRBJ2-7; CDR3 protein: CASSYWGRVGEQYF; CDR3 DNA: TGTGCCAGCAGTTATTGGGGGAGAGTCGGCGAGCAGTACTTC
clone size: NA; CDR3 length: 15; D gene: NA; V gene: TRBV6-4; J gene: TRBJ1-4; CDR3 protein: CASSRPPSTNEKLFF; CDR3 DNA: TGTGCCAGCAGTCGGCCGCCTTCAACTAATGAAAAACTGTTTTTT
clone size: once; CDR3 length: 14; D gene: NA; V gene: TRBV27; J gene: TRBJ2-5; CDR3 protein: CASRPRQPTETQYF; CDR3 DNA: TGTGCCAGCAGGCCGCGACAGCCAACGGAGACCCAGTACTTC
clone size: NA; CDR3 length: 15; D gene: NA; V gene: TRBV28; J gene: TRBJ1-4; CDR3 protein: CASKTMTPEKEKLFF; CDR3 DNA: TGTGCCAGCAAAACGATGACACCCGAGAAGGAAAAACTGTTTTTT
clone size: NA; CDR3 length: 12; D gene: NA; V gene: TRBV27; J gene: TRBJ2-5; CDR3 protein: CASSRGRWEQYF; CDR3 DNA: TGTGCCAGCAGCAGGGGCAGGTGGGAGCAGTACTTC
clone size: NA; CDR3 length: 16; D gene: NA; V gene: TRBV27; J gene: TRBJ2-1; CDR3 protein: CASRIRGVLSYNEQFF; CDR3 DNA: TGTGCCAGCAGGATAAGGGGGGTGCTCTCCTACAATGAGCAGTTCTTC
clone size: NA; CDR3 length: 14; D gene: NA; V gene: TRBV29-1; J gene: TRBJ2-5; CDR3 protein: CSVEVGGFQETQYF; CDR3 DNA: TGCAGCGTTGAAGTTGGCGGGTTCCAAGAGACCCAGTACTTC
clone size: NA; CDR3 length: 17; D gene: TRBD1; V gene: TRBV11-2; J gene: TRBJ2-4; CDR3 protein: CASSSTALDRVRDIQYF; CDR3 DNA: TGTGCCAGCAGCTCGACTGCCCTGGACAGGGTGAGGGACATTCAGTACTTC
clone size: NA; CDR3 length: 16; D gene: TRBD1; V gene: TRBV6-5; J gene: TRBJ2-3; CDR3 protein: CASSYDGPRGLNTQYF; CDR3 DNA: TGTGCCAGCAGTTACGACGGCCCCAGGGGGTTGAATACGCAGTATTTT
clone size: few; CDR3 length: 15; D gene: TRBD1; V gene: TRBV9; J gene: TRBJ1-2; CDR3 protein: CASSVRTGVAGGYTF; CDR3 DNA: TGTGCCAGCAGCGTTAGGACAGGAGTAGCCGGTGGCTACACCTTC
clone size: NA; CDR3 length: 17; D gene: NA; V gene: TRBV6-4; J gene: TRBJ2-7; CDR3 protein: CASSDPFLSQSSYEQYF; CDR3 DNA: TGTGCCAGCAGTGACCCCTTTTTGAGTCAAAGCTCCTACGAGCAGTACTTC
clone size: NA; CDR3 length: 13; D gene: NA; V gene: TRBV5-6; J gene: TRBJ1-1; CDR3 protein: CASSLIGRTEAFF; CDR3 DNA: TGTGCCAGCAGCTTGATAGGGCGGACTGAAGCTTTCTTT
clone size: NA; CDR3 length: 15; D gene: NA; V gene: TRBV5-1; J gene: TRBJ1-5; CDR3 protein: CASSFGGLDNQPQHF; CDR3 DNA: TGCGCCAGCAGCTTTGGGGGTTTGGACAATCAGCCCCAGCATTTT
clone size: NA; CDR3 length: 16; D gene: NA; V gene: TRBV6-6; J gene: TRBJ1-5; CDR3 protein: CASSYRDPLPIQPQHF; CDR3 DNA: TGTGCCAGCAGTTACCGGGACCCCCTTCCCATTCAGCCCCAGCATTTT
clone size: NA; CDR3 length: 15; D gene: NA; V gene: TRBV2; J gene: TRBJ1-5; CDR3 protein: CASKKAIGSYQPQHF; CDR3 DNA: TGTGCCAGCAAGAAGGCGATCGGATCCTATCAGCCCCAGCATTTT
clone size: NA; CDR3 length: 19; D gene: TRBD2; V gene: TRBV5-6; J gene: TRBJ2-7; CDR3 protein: CASSLSATSGILSRYEQYF; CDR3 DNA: TGTGCCAGCAGCTTGTCAGCGACTAGCGGGATACTCTCTAGGTACGAGCAGTACTTC
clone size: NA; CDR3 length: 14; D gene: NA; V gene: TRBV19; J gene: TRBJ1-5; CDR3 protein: CASSIFQGNQPQHF; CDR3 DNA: TGTGCCAGTAGTATTTTCCAGGGGAATCAGCCCCAGCATTTT
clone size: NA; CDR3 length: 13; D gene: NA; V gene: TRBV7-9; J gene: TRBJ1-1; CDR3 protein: CASSIQGGTEAFF; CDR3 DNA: TGTGCCAGCAGCATACAGGGCGGCACTGAAGCTTTCTTT
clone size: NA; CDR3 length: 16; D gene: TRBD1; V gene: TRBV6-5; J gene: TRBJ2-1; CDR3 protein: CASSYLGQGAGDEQFF; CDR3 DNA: TGTGCCAGCAGTTACCTGGGACAGGGGGCTGGGGATGAGCAGTTCTTC
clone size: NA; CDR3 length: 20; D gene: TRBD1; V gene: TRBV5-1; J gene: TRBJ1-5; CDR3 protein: CASSLGFRDRARDSNQPQHF; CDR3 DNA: TGCGCCAGCAGCTTGGGGTTTAGGGACAGGGCAAGAGATAGCAATCAGCCCCAGCATTTT
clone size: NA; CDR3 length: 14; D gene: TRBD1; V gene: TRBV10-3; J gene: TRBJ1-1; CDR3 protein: CAISGDRVGTEAFF; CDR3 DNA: TGTGCCATCAGCGGTGACAGGGTTGGGACTGAAGCTTTCTTT
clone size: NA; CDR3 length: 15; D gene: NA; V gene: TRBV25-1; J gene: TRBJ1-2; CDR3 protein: CASSELGGAGYGYTF; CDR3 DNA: TGTGCCAGCAGTGAATTGGGGGGCGCTGGCTATGGCTACACCTTC
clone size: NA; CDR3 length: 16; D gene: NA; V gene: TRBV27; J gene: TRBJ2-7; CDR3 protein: CASSLSPRARSYEQYF; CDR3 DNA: TGTGCCAGCAGTTTAAGTCCCAGGGCCCGCTCCTACGAGCAGTACTTC
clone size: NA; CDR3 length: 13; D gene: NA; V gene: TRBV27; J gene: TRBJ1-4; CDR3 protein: CASSLAGRTALFF; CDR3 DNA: TGTGCCAGCAGTTTGGCGGGTAGGACGGCACTGTTTTTT
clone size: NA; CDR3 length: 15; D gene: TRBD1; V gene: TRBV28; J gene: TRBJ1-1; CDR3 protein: CASSFVRGLGTEAFF; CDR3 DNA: TGTGCCAGCAGTTTTGTTAGGGGGCTCGGGACTGAAGCTTTCTTT
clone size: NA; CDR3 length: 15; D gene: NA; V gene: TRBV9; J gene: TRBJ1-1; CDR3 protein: CASSVWENGNTEAFF; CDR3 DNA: TGTGCCAGCAGCGTATGGGAGAACGGGAACACTGAAGCTTTCTTT
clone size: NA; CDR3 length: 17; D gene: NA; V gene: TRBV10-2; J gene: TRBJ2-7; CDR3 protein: CASSESRGGTHAYEQYF; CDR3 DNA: TGCGCCAGCAGTGAGTCGAGGGGCGGGACACACGCCTACGAGCAGTACTTC
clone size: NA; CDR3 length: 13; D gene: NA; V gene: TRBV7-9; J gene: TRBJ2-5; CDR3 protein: CASSSRDRKTQYF; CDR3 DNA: TGTGCCAGCAGCTCCCGGGACCGCAAGACCCAGTACTTC
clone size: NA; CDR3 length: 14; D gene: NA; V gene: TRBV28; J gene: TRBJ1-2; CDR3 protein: CASSQRGGSYGYTF; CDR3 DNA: TGTGCCAGCAGCCAGAGGGGGGGGTCCTATGGCTACACCTTC
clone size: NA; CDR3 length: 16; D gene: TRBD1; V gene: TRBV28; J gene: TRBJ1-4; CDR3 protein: CASSSGQGTTNEKLFF; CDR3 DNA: TGTGCCAGCAGTTCCGGACAGGGTACGACTAATGAAAAACTGTTTTTT
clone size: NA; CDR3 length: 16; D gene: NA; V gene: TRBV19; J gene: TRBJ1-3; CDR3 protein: CASSNPPGESGNTIYF; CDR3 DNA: TGTGCCAGTAGTAACCCCCCCGGCGAGTCTGGAAACACCATATATTTT
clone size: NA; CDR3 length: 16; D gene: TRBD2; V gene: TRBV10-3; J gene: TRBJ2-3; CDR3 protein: CAIPRPREGRTDTQYF; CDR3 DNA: TGTGCCATCCCCCGGCCCCGGGAGGGCCGCACAGATACGCAGTATTTT
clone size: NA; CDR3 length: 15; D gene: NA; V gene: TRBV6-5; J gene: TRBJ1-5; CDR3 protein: CASSYSSDLDQPQHF; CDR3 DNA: TGTGCCAGCAGTTACTCCTCTGACCTAGATCAGCCCCAGCATTTT
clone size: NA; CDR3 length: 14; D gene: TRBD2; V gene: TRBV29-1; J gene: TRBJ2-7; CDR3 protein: CSVGISGRAYEQYF; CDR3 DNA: TGCAGCGTTGGGATTAGCGGGAGGGCTTACGAGCAGTACTTC
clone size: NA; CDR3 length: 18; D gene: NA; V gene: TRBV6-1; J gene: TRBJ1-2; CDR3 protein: CASSEYTGSTGYGYGYTF; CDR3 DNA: TGTGCCAGCAGTGAGTATACCGGATCAACAGGGTATGGCTATGGCTACACCTTC
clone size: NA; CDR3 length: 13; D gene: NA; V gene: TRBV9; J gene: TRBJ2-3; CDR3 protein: CASSVQGKDTQYF; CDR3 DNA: TGTGCCAGCAGCGTCCAGGGCAAGGATACGCAGTATTTT
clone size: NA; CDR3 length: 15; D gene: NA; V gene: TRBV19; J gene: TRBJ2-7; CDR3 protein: CASSMRPGPSYEQYF; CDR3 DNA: TGTGCCAGTAGTATGAGGCCAGGGCCCTCCTACGAGCAGTACTTC
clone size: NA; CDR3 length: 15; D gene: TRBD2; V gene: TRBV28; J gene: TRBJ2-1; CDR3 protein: CASSLTSGRLYEQFF; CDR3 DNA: TGTGCCAGCAGTCTGACTAGCGGGAGACTCTATGAGCAGTTCTTC
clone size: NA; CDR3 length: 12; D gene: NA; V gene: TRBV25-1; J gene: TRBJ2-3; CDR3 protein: CASSEVEDTQYF; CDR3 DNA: TGTGCCAGCAGTGAAGTTGAGGATACGCAGTATTTT
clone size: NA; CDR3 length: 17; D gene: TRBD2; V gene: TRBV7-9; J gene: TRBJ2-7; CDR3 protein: CASSLRLAGVISYEQYF; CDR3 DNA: TGTGCCAGCAGCTTAAGACTAGCGGGAGTAATCTCCTACGAGCAGTACTTC
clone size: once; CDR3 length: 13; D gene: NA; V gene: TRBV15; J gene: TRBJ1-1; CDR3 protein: CATSRKGNTEAFF; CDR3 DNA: TGTGCCACCAGCAGAAAGGGGAACACTGAAGCTTTCTTT
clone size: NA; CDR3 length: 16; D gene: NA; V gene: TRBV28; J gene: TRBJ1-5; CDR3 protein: CASSLYGAGSNQPQHF; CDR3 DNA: TGTGCCAGCAGTTTATATGGGGCAGGGTCTAATCAGCCCCAGCATTTT
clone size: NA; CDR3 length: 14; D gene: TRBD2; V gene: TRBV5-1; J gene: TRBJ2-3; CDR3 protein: CASSAGTSKDTQYF; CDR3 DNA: TGCGCCAGCAGCGCCGGGACTAGCAAAGATACGCAGTATTTT
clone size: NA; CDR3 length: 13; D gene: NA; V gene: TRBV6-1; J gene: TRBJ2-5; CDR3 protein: CASTLQAQETQYF; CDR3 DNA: TGTGCCAGCACCCTACAGGCTCAAGAGACCCAGTACTTC
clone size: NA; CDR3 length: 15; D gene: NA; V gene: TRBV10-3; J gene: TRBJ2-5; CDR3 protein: CAISDVRERKETQYF; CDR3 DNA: TGTGCCATCAGTGATGTTCGGGAGCGAAAGGAGACCCAGTACTTC
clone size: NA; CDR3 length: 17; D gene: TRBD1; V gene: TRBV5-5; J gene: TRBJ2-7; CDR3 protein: CASSSEGQGDNGYEQYF; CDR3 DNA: TGTGCCAGCAGCTCGGAGGGACAGGGGGACAACGGCTACGAGCAGTACTTC
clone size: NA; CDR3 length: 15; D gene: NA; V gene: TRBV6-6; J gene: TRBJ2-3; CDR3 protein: CASSSYSTFTDTQYF; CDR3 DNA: TGTGCCAGCAGCTCCTATAGTACTTTCACAGATACGCAGTATTTT
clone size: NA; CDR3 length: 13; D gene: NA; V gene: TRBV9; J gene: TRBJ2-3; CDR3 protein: CASSVDHTDTQYF; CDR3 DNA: TGTGCCAGCAGCGTGGATCACACAGATACGCAGTATTTT
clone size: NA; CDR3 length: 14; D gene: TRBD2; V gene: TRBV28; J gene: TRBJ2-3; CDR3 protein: CASSPGTTTDTQYF; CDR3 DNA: TGTGCCAGCAGCCCCGGGACTACCACAGATACGCAGTATTTT
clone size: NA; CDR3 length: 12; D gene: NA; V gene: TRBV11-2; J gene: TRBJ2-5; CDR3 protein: CASSPNQETQYF; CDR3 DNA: TGTGCCAGCAGCCCTAATCAAGAGACCCAGTACTTC
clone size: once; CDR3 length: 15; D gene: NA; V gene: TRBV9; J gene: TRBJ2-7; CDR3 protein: CASSVATSLPSEQYF; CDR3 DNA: TGTGCCAGCAGCGTGGCTACTAGCCTACCCTCCGAGCAGTACTTC
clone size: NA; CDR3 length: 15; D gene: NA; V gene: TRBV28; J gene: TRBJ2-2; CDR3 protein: CASSAPIGDTGELFF; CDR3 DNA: TGTGCCAGCAGCGCACCAATAGGAGACACCGGGGAGCTGTTTTTT